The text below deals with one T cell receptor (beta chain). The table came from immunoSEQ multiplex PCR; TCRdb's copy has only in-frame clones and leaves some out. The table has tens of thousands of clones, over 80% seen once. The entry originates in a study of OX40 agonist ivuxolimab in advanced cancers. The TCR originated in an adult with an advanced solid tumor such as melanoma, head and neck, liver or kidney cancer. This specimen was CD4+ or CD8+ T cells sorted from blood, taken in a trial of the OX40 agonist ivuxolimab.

The CDR3 bases are TGCAGCGTTGAGGGAAGGCCCGGGACGGTGGAAGGGGCCAAAAACATTCAGTACTTC. Translation gives CSVEGRPGTVEGAKNIQYF. The rearrangement joins TRBV29-1 to TRBJ2-4; the D gene could be TRBD1 or TRBD2 (5 bases each). The germline V gene encodes CDR1 SQVTM and CDR2 ANQGSEA. The CDR3 is 19 residues long. V gave up 3 bases and J gave up 1 base, with 25 bases separating them.